These 2 T cell receptor beta chains originate from one sample sequenced in a study of blood T cell repertoires in COVID-19. Measured with immunoSEQ multiplex PCR; TCRdb has only the in-frame clones, and not every one. This table has 65,000 to 85,000 clones, more than 70% appearing once. What was sequenced was peripheral blood. The receptors originated from a human donor in a cohort sampled during active COVID-19.

This clone has a single count. V gene TRBV19 combines with J gene TRBJ1-5; a possible D gene is TRBD1 (6 bases). V was clipped by 5 bases and J by 2 bases, with 16 bases between them. This CDR3 spans 16 amino acids. Germline V gene sequence: CDR1 LNHDA, CDR2 SQIVND (reference sequence). CDR3 protein: CASSRETGLGNQPQHF. The CDR3 coding sequence is TGTGCCAGTAGTCGCGAAACAGGGTTGGGCAATCAGCCCCAGCATTTT. Looking up the rest from reference TRBV19 and TRBJ1-5 gives the full variable domain: DGGITQSPKYLFRKEGQNVTLSCEQNLNHDAMYWYRQDPGQGLRLIYYSQIVNDFQKGDIAEGYSVSREKKESFPLTVTSAQKNPTAFYLCASSRETGLGNQPQHFGDGTRLSIL.

The V and J genes are TRBV6-1 and TRBJ2-6; 7 positions match TRBD1. Unmatched junction bases numbered 7, after V lost 4 bases and J lost 1 base. CDR1 is MNHNS, CDR2 SASEGT, per germline. The CDR3 totals 17 residues. DNA for the CDR3: TGTGCCAGCAGTGCGACAGGGTTTCCTTCTGGGGCCAACGTCCTGACTTTC. It is translated as CASSATGFPSGANVLTF.